The 14 T cell receptor beta chains reported below all come from one sample, sequenced in a study of blood T cell repertoires in COVID-19. This table comes from immunoSEQ multiplex PCR, and its TCRdb copy is limited to in-frame clones, with some not included. The sample consists of about 90,000 clones, just under 85% of them appearing once. Sequencing was carried out using peripheral blood. Source of these receptors: an older woman with active or convalescent COVID-19.

This rearrangement joins TRBV19 to TRBJ1-2, with TRBD1 identical over 7 bases. CDR3 length: 14 residues. V dropped 9 bases and J dropped 5; count of bases not matched to a gene: 12. Germline CDR1 reads LNHDA; CDR2 reads SQIVND (reference sequence). CDR3 protein: CASREGAAGYGYTF. CDR3 DNA: TGTGCCAGCAGAGAGGGGGCGGCGGGTTATGGCTACACCTTC.

The chain employs TRBV7-2 and TRBJ1-2; D perhaps matches TRBD1 (6 bases). The germline V gene encodes CDR1 SGHTA and CDR2 FQGNSA. CDR3 length: 16 residues. The V end lost 0 bases, the J end lost 8 bases, and 19 bases lay between the germline ends. The CDR3 DNA reads as TGTGCCAGCAGCTTAGCGCTAAGCAGGGGACCGGGAGGCTACACCTTC. This translates into CASSLALSRGPGGYTF.

J is TRBJ2-3 and V is TRBV24-1; TRBD1 might be the D (6 bases). The germline V gene has CDR1 KGHDR and CDR2 SFDVKD. The CDR3 has 15 residues. Trimming stripped 7 bases from V and 4 bases from J, with 17 bases between. This chain's CDR3 is CATSNQGSSSDTQYF. DNA of the CDR3: TGTGCCACCAGCAACCAGGGGAGCAGCTCAGATACGCAGTATTTT.

In nucleotides, the CDR3 is TGCGCCAGCAGCTTGGGAGCGGCCCAGGGGAACTATGGCTACACCTTC. Amino acids: CASSLGAAQGNYGYTF. V and J are TRBV5-1 and TRBJ1-2, with D possibly matching TRBD1 (6 bases). CDR1 SGHRS and CDR2 YFSETQ come from the germline V gene. There are 16 residues in the CDR3. The ends were cut back, 0 bases at V and 2 bases at J, with 14 bases in the middle. The full variable domain, with the rest looked up from reference TRBV5-1 and TRBJ1-2, is KAGVTQTPRYLIKTRGQQVTLSCSPISGHRSVSWYQQTPGQGLQFLFEYFSETQRNKGNFPGRFSGRQFSNSRSEMNVSTLELGDSALYLCASSLGAAQGNYGYTFGSGTRLTVV.

The table lists this clone with a count of one. The chain recombines TRBV27 with TRBJ2-5, with D possibly being TRBD1 (7 bases). The CDR3 covers 15 residues. The V gene's germline CDR1 is MNHEY and CDR2 SMNVEV (reference sequence). V was trimmed by 5 bases and J by 5 bases, leaving 18 bases between them. CDR3 region: CASSRGDSVGETQYF. Written as DNA, the CDR3 is TGTGCCAGCAGTCGCGGGGACAGCGTGGGGGAGACCCAGTACTTC.

The chain joins TRBV19 to TRBJ1-2; weak D call: TRBD1 (5 bases). Germline assignment: CDR1 LNHDA and CDR2 SQIVND (reference sequence). The V end was cut by 7 bases, the J end by 3 bases, with 21 bases between. The CDR3 spans 16 residues. CDR3 nucleotide sequence: TGTGCCAGTAAGTCCCCAGCAGGGCTAAAAGACTATGGCTACACCTTC. Its translation: CASKSPAGLKDYGYTF.

The J gene is TRBJ1-3, the V gene TRBV11-2; D call uncertain. This CDR3 region has 14 residues. V lost 5 bases, J lost 0 bases, and 8 bases lay in between. The germline gives CDR1 SGHAT, CDR2 FQNNGV. The CDR3 region is CASSHTYSGNTIYF. CDR3 nucleotides: TGTGCCAGCAGCCACACATACTCTGGAAACACCATATATTTT.

The chain couples TRBV6-6 to TRBJ1-6, with D tentatively TRBD1 (6 bases). The CDR3 sequence is 16 residues long. Germline V gives CDR1 MNHNY, CDR2 SVGAGI (reference sequence). V was cut by 4 bases and J by 7 bases, with 17 bases left in between. The CDR3 sequence: CASSSIQGRGNSPLHF. The DNA of the CDR3 is TGTGCCAGCAGTTCAATTCAGGGAAGGGGGAATTCACCCCTCCACTTT.

The chain is built from TRBV18 and TRBJ1-1; 8 bases fit TRBD1. The CDR3 sequence is 13 residues long. The V and J ends lost 6 bases and 5 bases, in that order; junction bases with no gene match: 5. Germline assignment: CDR1 KGHSH and CDR2 LQKENI. CDR3 residues: CASSRTGNTEAFF. The CDR3 bases are TGTGCCAGCTCCCGGACAGGGAATACTGAAGCTTTCTTT.

This clone was detected once. This rearrangement joins TRBV29-1 to TRBJ2-5; TRBD1 agrees at 9 bases. Germline assignment: CDR1 SQVTM and CDR2 ANQGSEA. Unmatched junction bases numbered 7, after V lost 3 bases and J lost 5 bases. The CDR3 totals 14 residues. In DNA form, the CDR3 reads TGCAGCGTTGATCAGACAGGGGGTGGGGAGACCCAGTACTTC. Translated, it gives CSVDQTGGGETQYF. The full variable domain, its missing parts supplied by reference TRBV29-1 and TRBJ2-5, is SAVISQKPSRDICQRGTSLTIQCQVDSQVTMMFWYRQQPGQSLTLIATANQGSEATYESGFVIDKFPISRPNLTFSTLTVSNMSPEDSSIYLCSVDQTGGGETQYFGPGTRLLVL.

The CDR3 DNA sequence: TGCGCCAGCAAAGGAACAGGGGAGGCAGATACGCAGTATTTT. Translated: CASKGTGEADTQYF. V is TRBV5-1 and J is TRBJ2-3, with a tentative D call TRBD1 (7 bases). Germline CDR1 SGHRS, CDR2 YFSETQ. The CDR3 loop spans 14 amino acids. With 6 bases removed from V and 4 bases from J, the gap between germline ends came to 15 bases.

The rearrangement joins TRBV7-2 to TRBJ1-2, with 10 bases aligning to TRBD1. The CDR3 is made up of 14 amino acids. Per germline, CDR1 SGHTA and CDR2 FQGNSA. J lost 8 bases, V lost 3 bases, and 6 bases had no gene match. CDR3 DNA: TGTGCCAGCAGCTTCTTAGGACAGGGGGGAGGCTACACCTTC. The encoded protein is CASSFLGQGGGYTF.

The chain couples TRBV12-5 to TRBJ2-7; 8 bases fit TRBD2. The CDR3 extends over 9 amino acids. In germline, CDR1 is LGHNT, CDR2 FRNRAP. The CDR3 DNA reads as TGTGCTAGCGGGGGGGCGGTTCTGGTC. It encodes CASGGAVLV.

The chain is built from TRBV2 and TRBJ1-1; the D gene is possibly TRBD1 (5 bases). Germline CDR1 and CDR2: SNHLY and FYNNEI. V lost 6 bases to trimming and J lost 4 bases, with 15 bases between them. CDR3 length: 14 amino acids. The CDR3 protein is CASSIGGIGTEAFF. CDR3 DNA: TGTGCCAGCAGCATCGGGGGGATCGGCACTGAAGCTTTCTTT. The whole variable domain, filled in from reference TRBV2 and TRBJ1-1, reads EPEVTQTPSHQVTQMGQEVILRCVPISNHLYFYWYRQILGQKVEFLVSFYNNEISEKSEIFDDQFSVERPDGSNFTLKIRSTKLEDSAMYFCASSIGGIGTEAFFGQGTRLTVV.